The clone carrying this TCR beta chain was picked up many times. Its antigen is unknown. The CDR3 runs to 19 residues. Germline-derived CDR1 and CDR2 are LGHNA and YNFKEQ. The V and J ends lost 7 bases and 4 bases, in that order; junction bases with no gene match: 16. The sample originates from a study of CD8 T cells in ankylosing spondylitis. Notes on the study in general: Ankylosing spondylitis blood seemed to carry a telltale TCR beta motif made of roughly eight highly homologous variants. Reportedly, matched ankylosing spondylitis synovial fluid was significantly enriched for disease-linked clones.

MiXCR was run by TCRdb on the 5' RACE reads, yielding one entry per CDR3 protein. The sample records fewer than 550,000 distinct CDR3 sequences, about 5.4% being singletons. The sample consisted of blood, either unsorted or a sorted T cell fraction (not recorded which). The V and J genes are TRBV4-2 and TRBJ1-4; 12 bases map to TRBD1. This sequence originates from a male donor with ankylosing spondylitis. CDR3 DNA sequence: TGTGCCAGCACCGGACCGGGACAGGGGGCAGAACGTCGTAATGAAAAACTGTTTTTT. This gives the protein CASTGPGQGAERRNEKLFF.